Following are 2 T cell receptor beta chains from one sample sequenced in a study of T cells in localized non-small cell lung cancer. Assay used: immunoSEQ multiplex PCR; TCRdb lists only in-frame clones, some missing. The sample includes about 53,000 clones, 75% to 90% of them seen just once. Sequences were derived from peripheral blood mononuclear cells, sampled before any cancer treatment. These TCRs come from a man between 40 and 69 years old with stage III lung adenocarcinoma.

J is TRBJ2-3 and V is TRBV19; D might be TRBD1 or TRBD2, each matching 5 bases. The CDR3 is 15 residues long. The germline CDR1 and CDR2 sequences are LNHDA and SQIVND (reference sequence). Trimming removed 7 bases at V and 11 bases at J, with 25 bases between. The DNA for the CDR3 is TGTGCCAGTAAAGTAGGGACCGACGCCCGTCTTCGGCAGTATTTT. Translating it yields CASKVGTDARLRQYF. Supplemented by reference TRBV19 and TRBJ2-3, the full variable domain reads DGGITQSPKYLFRKEGQNVTLSCEQNLNHDAMYWYRQDPGQGLRLIYYSQIVNDFQKGDIAEGYSVSREKKESFPLTVTSAQKNPTAFYLCASKVGTDARLRQYFGPGTRLTVL.

This clone showed up just a few times. V and J are TRBV7-2 and TRBJ2-4; 13 bases fit TRBD2. This CDR3 has 15 amino acids. V was pared by 4 bases and J by 13 bases, with 10 bases of the junction left unmatched. Germline-derived CDR1 and CDR2 are SGHTA and FQGNSA. The CDR3 DNA reads as TGTGCCAGCAGCTCCCCCACTAGCGGGGGGGCCATCCAGTACTTC. Protein: CASSSPTSGGAIQYF.